This T cell receptor (beta chain) originates from a study of CD8+ T cells in alopecia areata (dated by TCRdb to the late 2010s). Broadly, across the study: The treated patients, all with moderate-to-severe alopecia areata, were enrolled in an open-label pilot trial of oral tofacitinib given at 5 to 10 mg twice daily. The RNA source kit depended on sample type: the PAXgene miRNA kit for fixed scalp, the miRNeasy kit for PBMCs, and the RNeasy kit for mouse skin. Tofacitinib was administered for 6 to 18 months, and 6 months of follow-up off drug were then conducted to assess delayed response and recurrence. In both human patients and the C3H/HeJ mouse model, the study applied high-throughput TCRbeta sequencing to look at T cell clonal expansion in alopecia areata. immunoSEQ multiplex PCR using 35 Vbeta forward primers and 13 Jbeta reverse primers was used to amplify TCRbeta CDR3 regions. On the human side, TCRbeta sequencing was run on scalp tissue and on sorted CD4+ and CD8+ peripheral blood T cells from healthy controls and from alopecia areata patients with either patchy or totalis/universalis disease. Biopsies were taken from tofacitinib-treated patients at baseline and at 4 and 24 weeks of treatment, and a later scalp biopsy was taken in several of the tofacitinib-treated patients. Clonality in the scalp was compared among normal scalp (n=4), patchy alopecia areata scalp (n=8), and alopecia totalis/universalis scalp (n=8). Overall study outcomes, separate from this receptor: Scalp TCR repertoire analysis is complicated because resident alphabeta T cells in normal human skin are also sequenced, whereas mouse skin is dominated by gammadelta T cells. Compared with mice, TCR sequences shared between patients were less clear, possibly partly because of HLA diversity across the patient population. Higher clonality and more expanded CD8+ clones were observed in lesional scalp than in normal scalp, particularly in alopecia totalis/universalis, a finding suggestive of antigenic drive.

There are a few counts of this clone. No antigen is known for it. No clone much larger than this one lies a single base away; base qualities are absent. Libraries were made using the immunoSEQ multiplex PCR assay. RNA was extracted from all samples and reverse transcribed into cDNA as template for TCR sequencing. First-strand cDNA was synthesized with SuperScript III using a 2:1 mix of oligo-dT and random hexamers. A synthetic immune receptor repertoire was used to measure amplification bias, and any remaining bias was corrected computationally. The authors processed their data as follows. Raw reads were preprocessed to remove errors, and CDR3 was defined by IMGT conventions from the conserved cysteine to phenylalanine. Clonality was computed as 1 minus the Shannon entropy, with the entropy normalized by log2 of the number of productive unique TCRs. Whether scalp clones were CD4 or CD8 was inferred by matching scalp TCRbeta sequences against CD4 and CD8 repertoires sorted from blood. In its TCRdb copy, this immuneACCESS table keeps in-frame sequences only and misses some clones. Where compared with another copy, unresolved V genes explain less than half of these, and the others have no known cause. The V and J calls and clone size were taken over from that table, and D and trimming were inferred from the DNA. In all, the sample holds about 120,000 clones, and about two fifths of those were seen once. The top ten constitute over 3% of the sample.

Lesional scalp punch biopsies and peripheral blood were obtained from alopecia areata patients. PBMCs were isolated by density centrifugation and stained for CD3, CD4 and CD8, after which CD4+ and CD8+ T cells were sorted on a FACSAria. Trimming costs V 5 bases and J 2 bases, and their ends lie 8 bases apart. Its CDR3 holds 12 amino acids, cysteine through phenylalanine. The read is trimmed to its CDR3 DNA, 36 bases read in frame from base 1. CDR1 and CDR2 (GTSNPN, SVGIG) derive from the germline V gene (reference sequence). The receptor comes from a human donor with alopecia areata. The V and J genes are TRBV30 and TRBJ2-3, with no D gene named confidently. The source material was CD4+ T cells sorted from blood. The CDR3: CAWSTNTDTQYF. The DNA reads as follows: TGTGCCTGGTCCACGAACACAGATACGCAGTATTTT.